This T cell receptor (beta chain) was captured in a study of T cell repertoires in cytomegalovirus infection (dated by TCRdb to the late 2010s). In terms of the full investigation: The peptide stimulations were aimed at well-studied HLA-B-restricted epitopes as well as recently identified HLA-C-restricted CMV epitopes, whose presentation resists viral immunomodulation. The HLA type of each donor mattered for the analysis, because public TCR beta signatures pointed to carriage of CMV infection along with the matching HLA type. Results the study describes overall, beyond this receptor: Cumulative frequency of public TCR beta family members discriminated carriers of CMV infection plus the relevant HLA type in this cohort and an independent roughly 350-donor cohort. The ex vivo response was dominated by HLA-C-restricted CMV-specific TCR beta clonotypes, and the single most frequent clonotype in two of eight donors was supplied by these HLA-C-restricted clonotypes.

The sample's treatment or condition label, decoded: in vitro stimulation with specific CMV peptide epitopes to enrich CMV-specific T cells. The CDR3 has 14 amino acids, counting the end cysteine and phenylalanine. The CDR3 DNA has 42 bases and is translated from base 1. The junction carries 10 bases between V and J, which are trimmed by 6 bases and 1 base respectively. The germline V gene encodes CDR1 MDHEN and CDR2 SYDVKM. This clonotype was counted between two and nine times. Its antigen target is currently unknown. No clone much larger than this one lies a single base away; base qualities are absent. The sample was run on an Illumina HiSeq 1500. The raw public reads went through TCRdb reprocessing: fastp at Q25, MiXCR clone calling, in-frame beta chains kept. Rows are unified per CDR3 protein, each entry keeping the most common DNA and genes. The sample records about 890,000 distinct CDR3 sequences, around 31% of which are singletons. Over 13% of the sample lies in the top ten.

Sequenced material: cultured CD8+ T cells from PBMCs, taken from culture after CMV antigen stimulation. The chain uses TRBV28 and TRBJ2-4; the D gene cannot be named for sure. This TCR derives from a human donor in good health (CMV status not recorded). Some clones in this sample may be carry-over from other donors' samples. The base sequence is TGTGCCAGCAGAACCCTAGGGGCCAAAAACATTCAGTACTTC. This codes for CASRTLGAKNIQYF.